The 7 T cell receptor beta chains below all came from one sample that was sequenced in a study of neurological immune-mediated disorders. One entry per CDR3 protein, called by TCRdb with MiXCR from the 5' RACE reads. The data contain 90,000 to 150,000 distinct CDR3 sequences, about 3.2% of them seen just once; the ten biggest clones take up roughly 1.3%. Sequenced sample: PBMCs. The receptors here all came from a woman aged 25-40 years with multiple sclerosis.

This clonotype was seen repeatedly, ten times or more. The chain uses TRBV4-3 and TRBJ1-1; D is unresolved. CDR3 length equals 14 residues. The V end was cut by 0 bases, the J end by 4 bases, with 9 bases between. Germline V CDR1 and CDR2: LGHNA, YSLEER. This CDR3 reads CASSQDRLLTEAFF. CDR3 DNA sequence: TGCGCCAGCAGCCAAGACAGGCTCCTCACTGAAGCTTTCTTT.

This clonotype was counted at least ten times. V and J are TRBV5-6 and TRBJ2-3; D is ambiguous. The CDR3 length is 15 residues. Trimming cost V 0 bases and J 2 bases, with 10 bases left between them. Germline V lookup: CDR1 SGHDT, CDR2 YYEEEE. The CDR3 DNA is TGTGCCAGCAGCTTGGTGCCAGCCTTCACAGATACGCAGTATTTT. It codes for CASSLVPAFTDTQYF. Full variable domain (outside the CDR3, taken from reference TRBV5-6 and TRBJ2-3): DAGVTQSPTHLIKTRGQQVTLRCSPKSGHDTVSWYQQALGQGPQFIFQYYEEEERQRGNFPDRFSGHQFPNYSSELNVNALLLGDSALYLCASSLVPAFTDTQYFGPGTRLTVL.

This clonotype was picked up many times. The CDR3: CASSLARGGFADTQYF. The CDR3 DNA is TGTGCCAGCAGTTTAGCCCGGGGGGGCTTTGCAGATACGCAGTATTTT. The chain is built from TRBV12-3 or TRBV12-4 and TRBJ2-3; 8 bases align to TRBD2. Unmatched junction bases numbered 6, after V lost 0 bases and J lost 4 bases. The CDR3 is 16 residues long.

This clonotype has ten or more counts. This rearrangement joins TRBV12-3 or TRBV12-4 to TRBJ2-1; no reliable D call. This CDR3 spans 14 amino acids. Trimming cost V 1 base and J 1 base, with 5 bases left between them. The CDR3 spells CASSLDQSYNEQFF. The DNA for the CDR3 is TGTGCCAGCAGTTTAGACCAATCCTACAATGAGCAGTTCTTC.

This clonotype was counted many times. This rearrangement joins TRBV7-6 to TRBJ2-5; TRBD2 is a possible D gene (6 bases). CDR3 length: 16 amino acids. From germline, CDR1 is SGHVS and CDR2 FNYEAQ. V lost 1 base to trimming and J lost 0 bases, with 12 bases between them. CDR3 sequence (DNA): TGTGCCAGCAGCTTAGTGGCGGGGACGTACCAAGAGACCCAGTACTTC. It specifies CASSLVAGTYQETQYF.

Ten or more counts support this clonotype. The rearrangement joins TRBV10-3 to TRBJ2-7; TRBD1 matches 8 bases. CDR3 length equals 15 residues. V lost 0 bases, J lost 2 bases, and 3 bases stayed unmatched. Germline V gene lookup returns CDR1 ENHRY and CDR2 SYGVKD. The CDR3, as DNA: TGTGCCATCAGTGAGTCCCTACAGGGGGCCTACGAGCAGTACTTC. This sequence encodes CAISESLQGAYEQYF.

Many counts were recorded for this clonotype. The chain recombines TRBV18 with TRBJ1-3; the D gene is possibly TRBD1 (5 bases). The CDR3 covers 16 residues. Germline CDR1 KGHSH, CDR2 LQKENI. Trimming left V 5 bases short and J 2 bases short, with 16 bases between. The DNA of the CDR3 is TGTGCCAGCTCAGCTGGGACTGCAATTGCTGGAAACACCATATATTTT. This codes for CASSAGTAIAGNTIYF.